This T cell receptor beta chain was captured in a study of T cell responses to AZD1222 COVID-19 vaccine. With regard to this clone: The antigen is undetermined.

Clones were read by immunoSEQ multiplex PCR, and TCRdb kept only the in-frame ones, dropping some. The data show approximately 150,000 clones, about nine tenths seen once. Study-level findings and limits: Repertoire samples came only from after the peak T cell response. Seropositive at baseline were only a handful of AZD1222 recipients. White British people made up most donors, females outnumbered males, and clonal diversity was possibly underestimated.

Germline CDR1 and CDR2: MNHEY and SVGAGI. V was clipped by 4 bases and J by 5 bases, with 8 bases between them. The CDR3 length is 12 residues. V usage is TRBV6-5 and J usage is TRBJ1-1; D remains unclear. The receptor's source is an adult in good health. The material was peripheral blood, obtained on day 0 of MenACWY control vaccination. The CDR3 nucleotides read TGTGCCAGCAGTTCTCGGGAGACTGAAGCTTTCTTT. Translation: CASSSRETEAFF.